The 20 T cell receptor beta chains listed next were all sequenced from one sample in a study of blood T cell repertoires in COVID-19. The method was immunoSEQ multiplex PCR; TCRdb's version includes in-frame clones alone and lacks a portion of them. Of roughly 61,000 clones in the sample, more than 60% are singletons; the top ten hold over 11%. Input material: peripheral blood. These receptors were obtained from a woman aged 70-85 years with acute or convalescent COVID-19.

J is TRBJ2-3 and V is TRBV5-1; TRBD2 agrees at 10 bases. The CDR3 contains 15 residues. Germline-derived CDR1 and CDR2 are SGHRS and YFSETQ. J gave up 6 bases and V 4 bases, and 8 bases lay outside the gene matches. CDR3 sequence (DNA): TGCGCCAGCAGCCGTAGCGGGGGGCCGGGGGATACGCAGTATTTT. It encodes CASSRSGGPGDTQYF.

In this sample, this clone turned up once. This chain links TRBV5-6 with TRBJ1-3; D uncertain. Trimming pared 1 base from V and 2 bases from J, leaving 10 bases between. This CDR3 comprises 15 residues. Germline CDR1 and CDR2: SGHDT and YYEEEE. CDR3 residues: CASSLQDIAGNTIYF. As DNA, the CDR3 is TGTGCCAGCAGCTTGCAGGATATCGCTGGAAACACCATATATTTT.

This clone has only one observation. CDR3 region: CASSILVSTGELFF. In DNA form, the CDR3 reads TGTGCCAGTAGTATACTAGTCAGCACCGGGGAGCTGTTTTTT. The V call is TRBV19, the J call TRBJ2-2; D not resolved. Germline V gene sequence: CDR1 LNHDA, CDR2 SQIVND (reference sequence). The CDR3 is made up of 14 amino acids. V lost 2 bases and J 4 bases, leaving 8 bases between the germline ends. Together with reference TRBV19 and TRBJ2-2, the CDR3 gives the full variable domain: DGGITQSPKYLFRKEGQNVTLSCEQNLNHDAMYWYRQDPGQGLRLIYYSQIVNDFQKGDIAEGYSVSREKKESFPLTVTSAQKNPTAFYLCASSILVSTGELFFGEGSRLTVL.

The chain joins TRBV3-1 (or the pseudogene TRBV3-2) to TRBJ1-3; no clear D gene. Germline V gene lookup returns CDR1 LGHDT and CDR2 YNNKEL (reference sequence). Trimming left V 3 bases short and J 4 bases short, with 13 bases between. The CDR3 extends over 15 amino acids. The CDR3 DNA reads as TGTGCCAGCAGCCATACCCAGCTAGGAGGAAACACCATATATTTT. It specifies CASSHTQLGGNTIYF.

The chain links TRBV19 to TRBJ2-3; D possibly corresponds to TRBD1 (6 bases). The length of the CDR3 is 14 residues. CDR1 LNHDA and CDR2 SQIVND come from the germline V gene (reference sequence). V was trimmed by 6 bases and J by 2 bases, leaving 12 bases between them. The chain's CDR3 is CASRRAGDTDTQYF. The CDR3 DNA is TGTGCCAGTAGACGGGCAGGGGACACAGATACGCAGTATTTT.

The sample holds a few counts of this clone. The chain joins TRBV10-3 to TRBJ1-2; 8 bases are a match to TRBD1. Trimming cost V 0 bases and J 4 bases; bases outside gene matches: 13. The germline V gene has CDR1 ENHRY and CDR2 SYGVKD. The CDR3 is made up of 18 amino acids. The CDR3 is CAISESFSGRTGFYGYTF. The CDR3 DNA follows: TGTGCCATCAGTGAGTCCTTCAGTGGGCGGACAGGGTTCTATGGCTACACCTTC.

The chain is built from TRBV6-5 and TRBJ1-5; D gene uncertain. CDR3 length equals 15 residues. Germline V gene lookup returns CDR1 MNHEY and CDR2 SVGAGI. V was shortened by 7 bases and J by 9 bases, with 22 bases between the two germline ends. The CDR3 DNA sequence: TGTGCCAGCAAGACCAAGGACGGAGGATGGGGGCCCCAGCATTTT. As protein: CASKTKDGGWGPQHF.

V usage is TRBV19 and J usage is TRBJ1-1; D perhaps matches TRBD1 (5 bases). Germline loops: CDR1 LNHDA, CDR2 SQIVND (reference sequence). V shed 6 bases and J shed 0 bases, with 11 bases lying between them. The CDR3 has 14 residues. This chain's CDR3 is CASRDGGVNTEAFF. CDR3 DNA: TGTGCCAGTAGGGACGGGGGGGTGAACACTGAAGCTTTCTTT.

CDR3 sequence reads: CASSPRRPATNEKLFF. CDR3 DNA sequence: TGTGCCAGCAGCCCCCGCAGGCCGGCAACTAATGAAAAACTGTTTTTT. The chain has TRBV14 and TRBJ1-4; D is uncertain. Germline assignment: CDR1 SGHDN and CDR2 FVKESK. Trimming pared 4 bases from V and 0 bases from J, leaving 12 bases between. The CDR3 contains 16 residues. The full variable domain, its missing parts supplied by reference TRBV14 and TRBJ1-4, is EAGVTQFPSHSVIEKGQTVTLRCDPISGHDNLYWYRRVMGKEIKFLLHFVKESKQDESGMPNNRFLAERTGGTYSTLKVQPAELEDSGVYFCASSPRRPATNEKLFFGSGTQLSVL.

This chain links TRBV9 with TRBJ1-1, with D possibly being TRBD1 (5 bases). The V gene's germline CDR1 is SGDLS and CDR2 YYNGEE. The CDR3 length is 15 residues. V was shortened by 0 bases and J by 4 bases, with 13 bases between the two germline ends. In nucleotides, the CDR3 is TGTGCCAGCAGCGTAGATCAGGGCTTATTCACTGAAGCTTTCTTT. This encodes CASSVDQGLFTEAFF.

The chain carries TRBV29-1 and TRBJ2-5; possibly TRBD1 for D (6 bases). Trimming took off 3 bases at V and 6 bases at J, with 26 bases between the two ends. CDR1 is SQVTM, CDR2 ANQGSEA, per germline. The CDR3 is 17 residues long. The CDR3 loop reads CSVEGVLGQGRLKTQYF. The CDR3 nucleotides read TGCAGCGTTGAGGGGGTCCTAGGGCAGGGGCGCTTAAAGACCCAGTACTTC.

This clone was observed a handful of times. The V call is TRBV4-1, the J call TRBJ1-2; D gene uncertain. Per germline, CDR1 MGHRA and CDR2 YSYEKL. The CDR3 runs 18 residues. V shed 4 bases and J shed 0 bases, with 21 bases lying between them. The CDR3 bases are TGCGCCAGCAGCCTAAGAACCGTGGGCAGACAAGCTAACTATGGCTACACCTTC. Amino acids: CASSLRTVGRQANYGYTF.

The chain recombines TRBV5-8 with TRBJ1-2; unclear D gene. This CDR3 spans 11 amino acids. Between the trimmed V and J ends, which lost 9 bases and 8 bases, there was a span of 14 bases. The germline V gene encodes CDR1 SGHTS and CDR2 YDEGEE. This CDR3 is CATTRTRGYTF. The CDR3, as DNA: TGTGCCACCACTAGGACTCGAGGCTACACCTTC.

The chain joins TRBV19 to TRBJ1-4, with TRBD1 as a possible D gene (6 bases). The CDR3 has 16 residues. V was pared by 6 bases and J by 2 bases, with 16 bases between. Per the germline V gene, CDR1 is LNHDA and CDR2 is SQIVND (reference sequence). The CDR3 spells CASSRGLLLTNEKLFF. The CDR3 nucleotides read TGTGCCAGTAGCAGGGGCCTCCTCTTGACTAATGAAAAACTGTTTTTT.

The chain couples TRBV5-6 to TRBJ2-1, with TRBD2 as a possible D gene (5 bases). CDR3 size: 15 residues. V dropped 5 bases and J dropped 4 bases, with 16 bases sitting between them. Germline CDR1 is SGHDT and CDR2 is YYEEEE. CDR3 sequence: CASSFERSDYNEQFF. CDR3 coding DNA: TGTGCCAGCAGTTTCGAGCGGTCCGATTACAATGAGCAGTTCTTC.

This CDR3 is CASTVRDTAYEQYF. For the CDR3, the DNA is TGTGCCAGCACCGTCCGGGACACAGCCTACGAGCAGTACTTC. The chain links TRBV2 to TRBJ2-7; D might be TRBD1 (6 bases). CDR1 is SNHLY and CDR2 is FYNNEI in the germline V gene. V was trimmed by 7 bases and J by 2 bases, leaving 15 bases between them. The CDR3 runs 14 residues.

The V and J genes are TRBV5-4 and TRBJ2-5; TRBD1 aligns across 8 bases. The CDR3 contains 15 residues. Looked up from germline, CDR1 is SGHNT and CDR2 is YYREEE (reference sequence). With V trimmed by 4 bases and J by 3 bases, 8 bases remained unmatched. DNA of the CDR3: TGTGCCAGCAGCCTGACAGGGGCAAGTAAAGAGACCCAGTACTTC. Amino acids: CASSLTGASKETQYF.

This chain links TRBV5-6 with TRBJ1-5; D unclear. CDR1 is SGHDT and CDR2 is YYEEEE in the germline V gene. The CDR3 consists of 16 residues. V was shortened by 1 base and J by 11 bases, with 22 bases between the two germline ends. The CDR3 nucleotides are TGTGCCAGCAGCTTGTTTGCGGGCGGATTTTCTGGGGCCCAGCATTTT. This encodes CASSLFAGGFSGAQHF.

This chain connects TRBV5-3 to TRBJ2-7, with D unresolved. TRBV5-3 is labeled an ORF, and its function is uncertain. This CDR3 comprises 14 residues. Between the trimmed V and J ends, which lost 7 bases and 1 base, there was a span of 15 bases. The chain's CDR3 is CARYRYSRSYEQYV. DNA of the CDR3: TGTGCCAGATACCGTTACTCCAGGTCCTACGAGCAGTACGTC.

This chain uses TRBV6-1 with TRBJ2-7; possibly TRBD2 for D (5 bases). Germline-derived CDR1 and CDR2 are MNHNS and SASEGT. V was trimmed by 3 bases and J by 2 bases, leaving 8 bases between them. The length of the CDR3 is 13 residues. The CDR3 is CASSDHGAYEQYV. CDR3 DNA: TGTGCCAGCAGTGACCACGGGGCCTACGAGCAGTACGTC.